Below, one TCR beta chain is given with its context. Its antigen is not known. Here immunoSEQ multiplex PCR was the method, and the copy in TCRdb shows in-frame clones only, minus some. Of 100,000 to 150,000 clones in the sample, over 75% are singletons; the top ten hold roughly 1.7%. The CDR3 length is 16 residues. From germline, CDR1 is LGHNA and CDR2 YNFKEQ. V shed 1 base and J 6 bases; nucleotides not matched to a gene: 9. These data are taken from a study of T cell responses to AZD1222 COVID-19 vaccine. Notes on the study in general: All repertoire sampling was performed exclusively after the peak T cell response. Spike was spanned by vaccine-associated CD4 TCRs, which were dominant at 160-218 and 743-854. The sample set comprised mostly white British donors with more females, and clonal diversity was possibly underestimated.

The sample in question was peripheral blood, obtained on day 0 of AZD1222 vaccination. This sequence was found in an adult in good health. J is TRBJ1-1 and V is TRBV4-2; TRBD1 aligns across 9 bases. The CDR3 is CASSQGWTGVESEAFF. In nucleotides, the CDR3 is TGTGCCAGCAGCCAAGGGTGGACAGGGGTAGAATCTGAAGCTTTCTTT.